This entry features one T cell receptor beta chain sequence. This clone was seen only a few times. It has no known antigen specificity. No much larger clone exists at a distance of one base, and base qualities are not known. Each donor gave one peripheral blood draw, averaging approximately 120 mL, which was collected into heparinised tubes. A BD FACSAria II was used to sort naive, central memory, regulatory and stem cell-like memory CD4+ T cells with a panel that included CD45RO, CCR7, CD25, CD127, CD95 and CD27. All sorted populations exceeded 95% purity. PBMCs were isolated right away by Lymphoprep density gradient centrifugation and were stained directly, without culture. So that batch effects would be minimized, each experiment stained and sorted samples in pairs, pairing one healthy donor with one patient. The cysteine opens and the phenylalanine closes a CDR3 of 15 amino acids. Just CDR3 DNA is preserved here, 45 bases in frame from base 1. The germline V gene specifies SGHVS as CDR1 and FNYEAQ as CDR2. Trimming removed 2 bases from V and 2 bases from J, leaving 13 bases between the germline ends.

The data are from a study of beta chain features in type 1 diabetes listed by TCRdb under 2018. Regarding the research as a whole: No differences in mean age, gender distribution, total cell number or subset yield were found between patients and healthy donors. A total of some 110 million sorted cells were examined across all samples, and a strong correlation was observed between cell number per subset and RNA yield. The study compared TCRB repertoires of sorted circulating CD4+ T cell subsets between recently diagnosed type 1 diabetes patients and matched healthy donors. Regulatory and stem cell-like memory subsets were isolated from only 8 patients and about eight healthy donors, whereas naive and central memory subsets came from all 30 or so donors.

Results and caveats for the whole study, not just this receptor: Sequencing cDNA rather than genomic DNA could over-represent highly expressing activated cells, although activation and CD3 levels did not differ between groups. The naive, central memory and regulatory TCRB repertoires appeared to resemble one another more closely among patients than among healthy donors. At VDJ recombination sites, type 1 diabetes patients had fewer insertions and more deleted nucleotides, which implies abnormalities in thymic rearrangement. A moderate but significant shortening of TCRB CDR3 length was observed in type 1 diabetes patients in all four CD4+ subsets. Because small numbers of individuals were included in the HLA sub-analyses, any influence of HLA type on TCRB rearrangement was left unresolved. Shorter templates might be favored by PCR, yet because patient and control samples were amplified and corrected together, any such skew would affect both groups equally.

The entire isolated RNA was reverse transcribed using the High Capacity cDNA Reverse Transcription Kit, and thus expressed TCRB transcripts were sequenced. Naive, central memory and regulatory T cell samples underwent deep immunoSEQ sequencing, averaging about 3.57 million total reads per sample. Sorted cells were lysed in RLT buffer and RNA was extracted with DNase-treated RNeasy Micro or Mini kits, depending on cell number. Each cell subset was processed on its own to prevent cross-contamination, while patient and healthy donor samples were processed together. The immunoSEQ multiplex PCR was used to amplify TCRB sequences from cDNA, yielding 87-bp fragments that span the CDR3 region. Sequencing of the amplicons was done on the Illumina HiSeq platform. The authors' analysis ran thus. PCR bias was computationally corrected using synthetic template baselines, reads within Hamming distance 2 were collapsed, and singletons that could not be merged were discarded. By aligning reads against IMGT, V, D and J genes, CDR3 length, and insertions or deletions at six rearrangement sites were assigned. Clonotype counts were normalized to sorted cell number within each subset before computing true diversity and Gini coefficients with the tcR R package. The overlap coefficient, calculated on TCRB nucleotide sequences, was used to measure repertoire sharing. As a proxy for the pre-selection repertoire, out-of-frame TCRB sequences from naive cells were analyzed. TCRdb took over this immuneACCESS table, retaining in-frame rearrangements with V and J assigned. Such tables are incomplete; in checked studies, under half of the missing clones stem from an unresolved V gene, and the remainder is unexplained. V, J and clone size are those of that table, while D and trimming were read from the DNA. This sample has 500,000 to 850,000 clones in its table, and over 11% of those were observed once. The biggest ten clones account for less than 0.04% of the sample.

The chain is encoded by TRBV7-6 joined to TRBJ2-7; no D gene is confidently identified. The clonotype originates from a man aged 18 to 29 with type 1 diabetes. What was sequenced was naive CD4+ T cells from blood. This specimen's cell subset or site label, per the study, means: true naive CD4+ T cells. Read as DNA, the sequence is TGTGCCAGCAGCTTACAAGGTTCGGGCGCCTACGAGCAGTACTTC. It codes for CASSLQGSGAYEQYF.